This T cell receptor beta chain stems from a study of naive and memory T cell subsets. This clonotype was seen at least ten times. The SP2 primer and nested alpha and beta constant region primers amplified ligated cDNA in four rounds. TCRdb recomputed calls from the 5' RACE reads with MiXCR, one row per CDR3 protein. The sample has over 45,000 distinct CDR3 sequences, under 10% seen once; the top ten hold more than 7.5%. An oligonucleotide containing a UMI was ligated to the 3' end of TCR cDNA. Cells were not sorted; total RNA input targeted about 1 to 1000 ng. The receptor was derived from a female donor in good health.

CDR3 DNA: TGTGCCAGCAGCCTGGTCTCCTACGAGCAGTACTTC. Protein sequence: CASSLVSYEQYF. J is TRBJ2-7 and V is TRBV7-9; unclear D gene. The germline CDR1 and CDR2 sequences are SEHNR and FQNEAQ (reference sequence). The CDR3 runs to 12 residues. The V and J ends lost 5 bases and 0 bases respectively, with 5 bases between them.